This T cell receptor (beta chain) was observed in a study of blood T cell repertoires in COVID-19. Turning to the study itself: COVID-19 samples collected from the United States, Italy and Spain covered acute and convalescent phases. PBMCs, B-cell-depleted T cells, or T cells provided the cDNA or gDNA that made up the material.

As processed by the authors: For nucleated cells, counts were estimated from reference gene primer amplification. TCRdb's table, derived via immunoSEQ multiplex PCR, lists solely in-frame clones and lacks some. The V and J calls and clone size are taken from that table; D and trimming were inferred from the DNA. The sample holds 200,000 to 250,000 clones, around 87% seen once. The CDR3 has 16 amino acids. From germline, CDR1 is MNHNY and CDR2 SVGAGI (reference sequence). V lost 5 bases and J 0 bases, leaving 13 bases between the germline ends. The receptor was derived from a woman in her 70s with active or convalescent COVID-19. The material sequenced was peripheral blood. The V gene is TRBV6-6, the J gene TRBJ1-4; D gene uncertain. This CDR3 is CASSTAGLTTNEKLFF. CDR3 sequence (DNA): TGTGCCAGCAGTACGGCGGGCCTAACAACTAATGAAAAACTGTTTTTT.